This TCR beta chain was found in a study of Graves' ophthalmopathy and Graves' hyperthyroidism (dated by TCRdb to between 2018 and 2020). As for the study more broadly: Hyperthyroidism was defined as stable when no progression to ophthalmopathy occurred within 18 months of follow-up. In about six hyperthyroidism patients, the T-cell repertoires found in thyroid tissue were compared with those found in blood. To explore V-J signatures that separate ophthalmopathy from hyperthyroidism, a discovery set of about 100 patients was enrolled, consisting of 43 with ophthalmopathy and approximately 60 with stable hyperthyroidism. An independent validation cohort was composed of some 19 hyperthyroidism patients and around 16 patients who later progressed from hyperthyroidism to ophthalmopathy. Following sampling, methimazole starting at 30 mg daily was administered to hyperthyroidism patients, and high-dose intravenous methylprednisolone was administered to ophthalmopathy patients. In total, 135 blood samples were TCR-sequenced: approximately 42 ophthalmopathy, around 75 hyperthyroidism and about 17 hyperthyroidism-to-ophthalmopathy patients. TCR beta repertoire signatures were used to distinguish Graves' ophthalmopathy from Graves' hyperthyroidism and to predict progression to ophthalmopathy. Overall results and qualifications from the work: Among expanded thyroid clonotypes with frequency above 0.001, most also showed up in blood, which suggests that blood repertoires may reflect the thyroid immune response. In validation, the model predicted ophthalmopathy progression with 55% to 71% sensitivity and roughly 72% specificity; around twelve predicted patients were CT-confirmed with GO in a median of 6.5 months. Ophthalmopathy was separated from stable hyperthyroidism by the 13-signature model with more than 85% sensitivity and roughly 82% specificity in cross-validation and with 80%/75% in the test set. No statistical method was used to set the sample size in advance, and the investigators knew which group each participant was assigned to.

Remarks on this clonotype: There is no known antigen for this receptor. Within one base of it there is no much larger clone, and no base qualities were kept.

For repertoire sequencing, TCR beta CDR3 regions were amplified from RNA transcripts. A first-round RT-PCR used HTBI primers with the Qiagen OneStep RT-PCR kit, followed by a second-round multiplex PCR, size selection and purification. The libraries underwent paired-end sequencing with 100 bp reads on an Illumina HiSeq2000. On the authors' methods: SOAPnuke was used for read processing, and reads with adapters, uncalled bases, a mean Phred below 15, or no exact constant-primer or identifier match were discarded. COPE v1.2.5 was used to merge high-quality paired reads. Each unique nucleotide sequence was treated as a clonotype, and MiTCR v1.1 was used to align the clonotypes to the IMGT TRB V, D and J references. The analysis was limited to V-J combinations with a frequency above 0.0001, which together covered about 99% of repertoires. For each V-J combination, a TCR clonal expansion and chaos score was defined as the ratio of F50 clonal expansion to chaos observed in the TCRdist matrix. Features were reduced by Welch's t-statistics and random forest to approximately 13 V-J combinations, which fed a naive Bayes classifier. Thyroid-blood repertoire similarity was quantified with the Morisita-Horn index. Through fastp at Q25 and MiXCR, TCRdb rebuilt clones from the public reads, retaining in-frame beta chains. CDR3 protein sequences are deduplicated, and each keeps its most common genes and DNA. Clone size and V and J calls follow TCRdb, not the original study. This sample is represented by about 590,000 distinct CDR3 sequences; just under 40% of them were singletons. Jointly, the top ten make up about 4% of the sample.

There are 14 amino acids in the CDR3, from cysteine to phenylalanine inclusive. Here the CDR3 DNA is all that survives: 42 bases in frame from base 1. As encoded in the germline V gene, CDR1 is SGHRS while CDR2 is YFSETQ. The V end gives up 6 bases and the J end 4 bases, leaving 9 bases in the junction not matched to a gene. The hyperthyroidism patients were 18 to 65 years old and newly diagnosed, with a disease duration of less than 2 months. Patients with other autoimmune diseases, uncontrolled infections, pregnancy or lactation were excluded from the study. Diagnosis was based on clinical symptoms, serum thyroxine, TRAb, thyroid ultrasound and orbital computed tomography. Total RNA was extracted using Trizol reagent, and RNA quality was checked on an Agilent 2100 Bioanalyzer.

Sequencing was carried out using peripheral blood or thyroid tissue (not recorded which). The TCR sequence derives from an adult man with Graves' hyperthyroidism. The rearrangement joined TRBV5-1 to TRBJ2-5; 7 central bases correspond to TRBD2. Read as DNA, the sequence is TGCGCCAGCACTCGGGGGGAACGCGGAGAGACCCAGTACTTC. The encoded protein is CASTRGERGETQYF.